The 17 T cell receptor beta chains given below trace back to one sample, sequenced in a study of Graves' ophthalmopathy and Graves' hyperthyroidism. The sequenced template was RNA, covering the TCR beta CDR3 region. Second-round multiplex PCR came after a first-round RT-PCR that employed HTBI primers. From the multiplex PCR reads, TCRdb called clonotypes with MiXCR, one entry per CDR3 protein. The sample includes over 450,000 distinct CDR3 sequences, 13% to 15% of them seen just once. Source material: blood. All receptors come from a woman aged 25-40 years with Graves' ophthalmopathy.

Concerning this clonotype: This may be a read error, as it is one base from a much larger clone. The chain recombines TRBV12-3 or TRBV12-4 with TRBJ1-3; 7 bases fit TRBD1. The length of the CDR3 is 16 residues. This chain's CDR3 is CVSSLLQGPSGNTIYF. The CDR3 DNA is TGTGTCAGCAGTCTCTTACAGGGGCCCTCTGGAAACACCATATATTTT.

The chain combines TRBV12-3 or TRBV12-4 with TRBJ1-1; 8 positions match TRBD1. The junction had 19 bases not matched to a gene; V was cut back by 8 bases and J by 8 bases. The CDR3 runs to 16 residues. The CDR3 bases are TGTGCCAGCGTTGCTGACAGGGGCCCCCCGATGCCCGAAGCTTTCTTT. Amino acids: CASVADRGPPMPEAFF.

V gene TRBV28 combines with J gene TRBJ1-2; D ambiguous. CDR3 size: 12 residues. Germline V gene lookup returns CDR1 MDHEN and CDR2 SYDVKM. V was pared by 5 bases and J by 7 bases, with 11 bases between. The CDR3 sequence: CASSPSLGGYTF. CDR3 nucleotide sequence: TGTGCCAGCAGTCCCTCCTTGGGTGGCTACACCTTC.

This clonotype was observed at least ten times. The chain combines TRBV29-1 with TRBJ2-7; the match to TRBD1 covers 9 bases. CDR1 is SQVTM, CDR2 ANQGSEA, per germline. J gave up 2 bases and V 2 bases, and 7 bases lay outside the gene matches. This CDR3 contains 15 residues. The chain's CDR3 is CSVEWGDRETYEQYF. CDR3 bases: TGCAGCGTTGAATGGGGGGACAGGGAAACCTACGAGCAGTACTTC.

The chain combines TRBV7-9 with TRBJ1-2; maybe TRBD1 (5 bases). Between the trimmed V and J ends, which lost 1 base and 7 bases, there was a span of 16 bases. Per the germline V gene, CDR1 is SEHNR and CDR2 is FQNEAQ (reference sequence). CDR3 length: 15 amino acids. The CDR3, as DNA: TGTGCCAGCAGCTTAGTTCCGGACGGGACTAGTGGCTACACCTTC. Translated, it gives CASSLVPDGTSGYTF. Full variable domain (outside the CDR3, taken from reference TRBV7-9 and TRBJ1-2): DTGVSQNPRHKITKRGQNVTFRCDPISEHNRLYWYRQTLGQGPEFLTYFQNEAQLEKSRLLSDRFSAERPKGSFSTLEIQRTEQGDSAMYLCASSLVPDGTSGYTFGSGTRLTVV.

This clonotype was seen repeatedly, ten times or more. The V gene is TRBV6-5, the J gene TRBJ1-6, with D unresolved. V was clipped by 2 bases and J by 0 bases, with 8 bases between them. CDR1 and CDR2 from the germline V gene are MNHEY and SVGAGI. This CDR3 spans 16 amino acids. CDR3 sequence (DNA): TGTGCCAGCAGTTACGGGATGAGCTCCTATAATTCACCCCTCCACTTT. This codes for CASSYGMSSYNSPLHF.

This clonotype was observed many times. The genes are TRBV12-3 or TRBV12-4 and TRBJ1-2; no clear D gene. V gave up 5 bases and J gave up 8 bases, with 12 bases separating them. This CDR3 region has 12 residues. CDR3: CASSRRSLGYTF. The DNA for the CDR3 is TGTGCCAGCAGTCGACGTTCCTTGGGCTACACCTTC.

This clonotype was observed many times. The chain carries TRBV2 and TRBJ2-2; TRBD2 matches 9 bases. The CDR3 contains 16 residues. CDR1 and CDR2 from the germline V gene are SNHLY and FYNNEI. V shed 3 bases and J 1 base; nucleotides not matched to a gene: 3. This CDR3 is CASSDVLAGNTGELFF. DNA for the CDR3: TGTGCCAGCAGTGACGTACTAGCGGGGAACACCGGGGAGCTGTTTTTT.

The chain combines TRBV11-2 with TRBJ2-2; 7 nucleotides agree with TRBD1. V gave up 6 bases and J gave up 5 bases; unmatched junction bases: 9. The CDR3 covers 15 residues. CDR1 and CDR2 from the germline V gene are SGHAT and FQNNGV. The CDR3 protein is CASRQQGSGTGELFF. Written as DNA, the CDR3 is TGTGCCAGCAGACAACAGGGGAGTGGTACCGGGGAGCTGTTTTTT.

This clonotype appeared many times. CDR3 loop: CASSPLAGGTRETQYF. CDR3 DNA sequence: TGTGCCAGCAGTCCACTAGCGGGGGGGACGAGAGAGACCCAGTACTTC. The rearrangement uses TRBV12-3 or TRBV12-4 and TRBJ2-5, with 13 nucleotides matching TRBD2. Trimming cost V 5 bases and J 4 bases; bases outside gene matches: 7. The CDR3 contains 16 residues.

V usage is TRBV2 and J usage is TRBJ2-2; the match to TRBD1 covers 8 bases. V was clipped by 5 bases and J by 0 bases; unmatched bases: 2. The length of the CDR3 is 15 residues. CDR1 SNHLY and CDR2 FYNNEI come from the germline V gene. The CDR3: CASSWTGSNTGELFF. The CDR3 DNA follows: TGTGCCAGCAGTTGGACAGGGTCGAACACCGGGGAGCTGTTTTTT.

This clonotype was recorded at least ten times. V is TRBV28 and J is TRBJ2-7; weak D call: TRBD1 (6 bases). The CDR3 extends over 16 amino acids. The V gene lost 6 bases and the J gene lost 4 bases, with 22 bases spanning the gap. CDR1 is MDHEN, CDR2 SYDVKM, per germline. CDR3 sequence reads: CASRYPTGQEKYEQYF. The DNA of the CDR3 is TGTGCCAGCAGGTACCCAACGGGACAAGAAAAATACGAGCAGTACTTC.

This clonotype was counted ten times or more. The chain is built from TRBV28 and TRBJ2-7, with 8 bases lining up with TRBD2. CDR3 size: 13 residues. Germline V gives CDR1 MDHEN, CDR2 SYDVKM. V lost 8 bases, J lost 2 bases, and 5 bases stayed unmatched. This CDR3 is CASHGGAAYEQYF. DNA of the CDR3: TGTGCCAGCCACGGGGGGGCCGCCTACGAGCAGTACTTC.

This clonotype has a handful of counts. The chain recombines TRBV28 with TRBJ2-5, with TRBD2 matching over 9 bases. The junction had 7 bases not matched to a gene; V was cut back by 6 bases and J by 2 bases. The CDR3 is 15 residues long. The germline gives CDR1 MDHEN, CDR2 SYDVKM. In nucleotides, the CDR3 is TGTGCCAGCAGCCCGGGACTAGCCCCACAAGAGACCCAGTACTTC. It yields the protein CASSPGLAPQETQYF.

This clonotype was found a few times. The chain employs TRBV7-9 and TRBJ1-5, with D perhaps matching TRBD1 (5 bases). The germline gives CDR1 SEHNR, CDR2 FQNEAQ (reference sequence). The length of the CDR3 is 14 residues. V dropped 4 bases and J dropped 5 bases, with 12 bases sitting between them. CDR3 DNA: TGTGCCAGCAGCTCTAGCGGGGGGGATCAGCCCCAGCATTTT. Translation: CASSSSGGDQPQHF.

Comment on this clonotype: Germline and junction disagree at one end, which may indicate a read error. The J gene is TRBJ2-2, the V gene TRBV6-4, with D perhaps TRBD2 (5 bases). This CDR3 is 13 amino acids long. CDR1 MRHNA and CDR2 SNTAGT come from the germline V gene. CDR3 in amino acids: CASSGGSTGELCF. Written as DNA, the CDR3 is TGTGCCAGCAGTGGCGGCAGCACCGGGGAGCTGTGTTTT.

This clonotype was recorded at least ten times. V gene TRBV6-5 combines with J gene TRBJ1-1; D unclear. Germline CDR1 reads MNHEY; CDR2 reads SVGAGI. CDR3 length equals 15 residues. Trimming removed 6 bases from V and 0 bases from J, with 14 bases in between. The CDR3 spells CASRAPREMNTEAFF. The CDR3 bases are TGTGCCAGCAGAGCGCCGAGGGAGATGAACACTGAAGCTTTCTTT.